This entry features one T cell receptor beta chain sequence. The antigen remains undetermined. Each TCR cDNA molecule carried a unique molecular identifier. TCRdb passed the 5' RACE reads through MiXCR, listing each CDR3 protein once. The sample consists of about 120,000 distinct CDR3 sequences, 12% of them appearing once. The sample belongs to a study of spatial heterogeneity in lung cancer. Turning to the study itself: Where they were available, follow-up PBMC samples were sequenced, at a median of around 2 years after resection. The study observed each unique TCR and UMI combination more than ten times on average in raw reads. Study-level results: Ubiquitous expanded tumor TCRs were observed in blood more at resection than follow-up.

Time point here: blood at routine non-recurrence follow-up after resection. Unsorted whole RNA from tumor, nontumor lung or frozen PBMC underwent sequencing. This CDR3 contains 13 residues. V lost 7 bases, J lost 10 bases, and 17 bases lay in between. Germline lookup yields CDR1 DFQATT and CDR2 SNEGSKA (reference sequence). The sample was PBMCs, taken at follow-up. The origin of this receptor is a male donor with early-stage non-small cell lung cancer. The chain employs TRBV20-1 and TRBJ1-6, with a tentative D call TRBD1 (5 bases). The DNA for the CDR3 is TGCAGTGTCCAGGGATCACCAAGGTCACCCCTCCACTTT. Amino acids: CSVQGSPRSPLHF.